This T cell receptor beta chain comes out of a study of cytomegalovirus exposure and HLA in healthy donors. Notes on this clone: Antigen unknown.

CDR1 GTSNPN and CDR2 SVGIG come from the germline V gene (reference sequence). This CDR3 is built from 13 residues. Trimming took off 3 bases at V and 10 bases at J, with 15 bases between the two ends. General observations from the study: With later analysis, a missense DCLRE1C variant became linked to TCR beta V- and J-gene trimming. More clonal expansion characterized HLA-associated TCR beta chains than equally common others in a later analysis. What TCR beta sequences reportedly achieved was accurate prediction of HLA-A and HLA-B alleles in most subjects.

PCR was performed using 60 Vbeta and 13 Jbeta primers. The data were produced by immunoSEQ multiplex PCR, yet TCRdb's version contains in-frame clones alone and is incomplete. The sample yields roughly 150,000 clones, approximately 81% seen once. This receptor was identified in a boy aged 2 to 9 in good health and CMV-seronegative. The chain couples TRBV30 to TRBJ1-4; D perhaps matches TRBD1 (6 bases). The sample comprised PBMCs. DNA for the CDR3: TGTGCCTGGAGGGGACACCCAGGAGGAAAACTGTTTTTT. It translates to CAWRGHPGGKLFF.